This T cell receptor (beta chain) appears in the sequencing data of a study of spatial heterogeneity in lung cancer. Study results and limitations: Tumoral mutation counts were tracked by counts of expanded intratumoral alpha and beta TCRs.

Comments on this clonotype: Its antigen remains unknown. This beta chain lies outside the target of a library built for alpha chains; its clone size means little.

Indicated time point: sample taken at primary tumor resection. Unsorted tumor, nontumor lung tissue or cryopreserved PBMC supplied the whole RNA. In TCRdb, the 5' RACE reads were re-called with MiXCR into one record per CDR3 protein. The sample includes 950 to 1,500 distinct CDR3 sequences, about 17% seen only once; the top ten take roughly an eighth. Trimming took 5 bases from V and 9 from J; bases not matched to a gene: 6. Germline CDR1 DFQATT, CDR2 SNEGSKA (reference sequence). The CDR3 is 13 residues long. This clonotype was obtained from a female donor with early-stage non-small cell lung cancer. The chain couples TRBV20-1 to TRBJ2-1; TRBD2 agrees at 11 bases. Sample: lung tumor tissue, taken at surgery. CDR3 sequence reads: CSAVAGGVPEQFF. The CDR3 nucleotides read TGCAGTGCTGTAGCGGGAGGGGTGCCTGAGCAGTTCTTC.